What follows are 26 T cell receptor beta chains derived from one specimen sequenced in a study of cytomegalovirus exposure and HLA in healthy donors. In the PCR, 60 Vbeta and 13 Jbeta primers were used. Data came from immunoSEQ multiplex PCR; TCRdb stores just in-frame clones and leaves some out. The sample holds about 200,000 clones; 65% to 85% are singletons and the top ten take about 1.7%. The material sequenced was PBMCs. The receptors were sampled from a man aged 50 to 59 in good health and CMV-seronegative.

The chain carries TRBV27 and TRBJ2-7, with 11 bases identical to TRBD2. The germline CDR1 and CDR2 sequences are MNHEY and SMNVEV (reference sequence). This CDR3 is built from 15 residues. V shed 2 bases, J shed 6 bases, and the junction held 6 bases outside the gene matches. The CDR3 bases are TGTGCCAGCAGTTTACTAGCGGGAGGAAATCTCGAGCAGTACTTC. Its protein is CASSLLAGGNLEQYF.

The chain links TRBV28 to TRBJ1-5; 7 bases fit TRBD1. From germline, CDR1 is MDHEN and CDR2 SYDVKM. V trimming: 5 bases; J trimming: 6 bases; junction bases outside the gene matches: 7. The CDR3 consists of 14 residues. The CDR3 sequence: CASSLQGISQPQHF. For the CDR3, the DNA is TGTGCCAGCAGTCTACAGGGGATTAGTCAGCCCCAGCATTTT.

This chain uses TRBV6-1 with TRBJ2-3, with TRBD2 identical over 8 bases. V shed 4 bases and J 6 bases; nucleotides not matched to a gene: 9. The CDR3 has 15 amino acids. Germline CDR1 is MNHNS and CDR2 is SASEGT. The CDR3 loop is CASSVGQREIDTQYF. The CDR3 DNA reads as TGTGCCAGCAGTGTAGGCCAGCGGGAGATCGATACGCAGTATTTT.

This rearrangement joins TRBV6-1 to TRBJ1-3; no clear D. With 7 bases removed from V and 0 bases from J, the gap between germline ends came to 4 bases. Germline V gives CDR1 MNHNS, CDR2 SASEGT. This CDR3 spans 12 amino acids. CDR3 sequence: CASTYSGNTIYF. The CDR3 nucleotides are TGTGCCAGCACGTACTCTGGAAACACCATATATTTT.

In DNA, the CDR3 is TGTGCCAGCAGCGCACCGGGACAGGGGAGGTCACCCCTCCACTTT. Its protein is CASSAPGQGRSPLHF. V usage is TRBV13 and J usage is TRBJ1-6; 10 bases match TRBD1. The CDR3 has 15 amino acids. V was clipped by 5 bases and J by 10 bases; unmatched bases: 8. CDR1 PRHDT and CDR2 FYEKMQ come from the germline V gene (reference sequence).

This clone was seen a few times. J is TRBJ2-2 and V is TRBV4-1, with TRBD2 identical over 10 bases. CDR1 is MGHRA and CDR2 is YSYEKL in the germline V gene. This CDR3 spans 14 amino acids. Germline trimming cut 4 bases from V and 6 bases from J; bases unmatched to any gene: 2. Here the CDR3 reads CASSLAGGAGELFF. CDR3 nucleotide sequence: TGCGCCAGCAGCCTAGCGGGAGGAGCCGGGGAGCTGTTTTTT.

This chain uses TRBV7-3 with TRBJ2-1, with a possible D match to TRBD2 (5 bases). This CDR3 is built from 16 residues. Looked up from germline, CDR1 is SGHTA and CDR2 is FQGTGA. V lost 1 base, J lost 1 base, and 11 bases lay in between. The CDR3: CASSLIGIASYNEQFF. CDR3 in DNA: TGTGCCAGCAGCTTAATTGGTATAGCGTCCTACAATGAGCAGTTCTTC. Together with reference TRBV7-3 and TRBJ2-1, the CDR3 gives the full variable domain: GAGVSQTPSNKVTEKGKYVELRCDPISGHTALYWYRQSLGQGPEFLIYFQGTGAADDSGLPNDRFFAVRPEGSVSTLKIQRTERGDSAVYLCASSLIGIASYNEQFFGPGTRLTVL.

V and J are TRBV27 and TRBJ2-7, with D possibly being TRBD2 (5 bases). V was clipped by 3 bases and J by 4 bases, with 10 bases between them. In germline, CDR1 is MNHEY, CDR2 SMNVEV (reference sequence). The CDR3 is 13 amino acids. The CDR3 DNA is TGTGCCAGCAGTTTTCGGACTCATTACGAGCAGTACTTC. Its protein product is CASSFRTHYEQYF.

V is TRBV7-8 and J is TRBJ1-2; 7 bases are shared with TRBD1. This CDR3 has 14 residues. The ends lost 5 bases at V and 1 base at J; junction bases unmatched: 4. The germline gives CDR1 SGHVS, CDR2 FQNEAQ. CDR3 in DNA: TGTGCCAGCAGCACAGGGGTTGTTAACTATGGCTACACCTTC. The encoded protein is CASSTGVVNYGYTF.

This clone was recorded only once. V and J are TRBV7-6 and TRBJ2-2; TRBD1 matches 9 bases. CDR3 length equals 15 residues. Losses at the gene ends were 6 bases for V and 1 base for J; bases not matched to a gene: 3. Looked up from germline, CDR1 is SGHVS and CDR2 is FNYEAQ. As DNA, the CDR3 is TGTGCCAGCAGACCGACAGGGGGGAACACCGGGGAGCTGTTTTTT. This translates into CASRPTGGNTGELFF.

This sequence joins TRBV11-2 and TRBJ2-7; 9 bases align to TRBD1. CDR3 length equals 17 residues. In germline, CDR1 is SGHAT, CDR2 FQNNGV. Losses at the gene ends were 4 bases for V and 4 bases for J; bases not matched to a gene: 14. CDR3 residues: CASSSRSGGQGGYEQYF. The CDR3 DNA follows: TGTGCCAGCAGCTCCCGGTCGGGGGGACAGGGCGGGTACGAGCAGTACTTC.

This clone turned up a few times. The genes are TRBV5-4 and TRBJ2-2; no clear D. Deletions cut 4 bases from V and 6 bases from J, with 7 bases between. Germline V gene sequence: CDR1 SGHNT, CDR2 YYREEE (reference sequence). CDR3 size: 12 residues. In nucleotides, the CDR3 is TGTGCCAGCAGCCCCTATTCCGGGGAGCTGTTTTTT. This encodes CASSPYSGELFF.

This clone was seen once. The rearrangement uses TRBV9 and TRBJ1-4; 11 nucleotides align to TRBD1. The CDR3 has 17 residues. The J segment lost 0 bases and the V segment lost 4 bases, leaving 5 bases of the junction unmatched. Germline V gives CDR1 SGDLS, CDR2 YYNGEE. CDR3 sequence: CASSTGTGGATNEKLFF. CDR3 coding DNA: TGTGCCAGCAGCACCGGGACAGGGGGAGCAACTAATGAAAAACTGTTTTTT.

V is TRBV6-5 and J is TRBJ1-2; TRBD1 might be the D (6 bases). Germline CDR1 is MNHEY and CDR2 is SVGAGI. V lost 6 bases and J 1 base, leaving 12 bases between the germline ends. This CDR3 has 14 residues. CDR3 sequence reads: CASSLTGINYGYTF. CDR3 nucleotide sequence: TGTGCCAGCAGCCTTACAGGGATTAACTATGGCTACACCTTC.

The chain combines TRBV28 with TRBJ1-5; 7 nucleotides match TRBD1. This CDR3 has 16 amino acids. The germline gives CDR1 MDHEN, CDR2 SYDVKM. V was clipped by 5 bases and J by 2 bases; unmatched bases: 9. The CDR3 sequence is CASSPILGGGNQPQHF. For the CDR3, the DNA is TGTGCCAGCAGTCCCATCTTAGGGGGCGGCAATCAGCCCCAGCATTTT.

The J gene is TRBJ1-1, the V gene TRBV7-9; 8 positions agree with TRBD1. The CDR3 length is 13 residues. J lost 4 bases, V lost 6 bases, and 4 bases had no gene match. The germline V gene has CDR1 SEHNR and CDR2 FQNEAQ (reference sequence). CDR3 residues: CASSRTGGTEAFF. The CDR3, as DNA: TGTGCCAGCAGTCGAACAGGGGGCACTGAAGCTTTCTTT. Using reference TRBV7-9 and TRBJ1-1 for the parts outside the CDR3, the full variable domain is DTGVSQNPRHKITKRGQNVTFRCDPISEHNRLYWYRQTLGQGPEFLTYFQNEAQLEKSRLLSDRFSAERPKGSFSTLEIQRTEQGDSAMYLCASSRTGGTEAFFGQGTRLTVV.

This clone was detected once. The rearrangement uses TRBV20-1 and TRBJ2-1; D perhaps matches TRBD1 (5 bases). The ends were cut back, 3 bases at V and 10 bases at J, with 10 bases in the middle. The CDR3 runs 11 residues. The V gene's germline CDR1 is DFQATT and CDR2 SNEGSKA (reference sequence). CDR3 in DNA: TGCAGTGCTAGCAGGGATTTCGAGCAGTTCTTC. Translated, it gives CSASRDFEQFF.

The chain's CDR3 is CASSQATGTPMSYEQYF. The CDR3 nucleotides are TGCGCCAGCAGCCAAGCCACCGGGACACCAATGTCGTACGAGCAGTACTTC. The gene calls are TRBV4-1 and TRBJ2-7; a possible D gene is TRBD1 (6 bases). CDR3 size: 17 residues. V was pared by 1 base and J by 4 bases, with 20 bases between. Germline loops: CDR1 MGHRA, CDR2 YSYEKL.

The chain couples TRBV9 to TRBJ2-1; TRBD2 agrees at 7 bases. V lost 4 bases and J lost 10; bases outside the gene matches: 11. The germline V gene has CDR1 SGDLS and CDR2 YYNGEE. The CDR3 loop spans 14 amino acids. Written as DNA, the CDR3 is TGTGCCAGCAGCCCGACCGGGGGGACGAGAGAGCAGTTCTTC. Encoded protein: CASSPTGGTREQFF.

The V gene is TRBV28, the J gene TRBJ2-5, with TRBD1 as a possible D gene (6 bases). CDR1 and CDR2 (germline): MDHEN, SYDVKM. V lost 8 bases, J lost 4 bases, and 20 bases lay in between. This CDR3 region has 15 residues. The CDR3 DNA is TGTGCCAGCGGACATAGGGGGACCGGAGGAGAGACCCAGTACTTC. It specifies CASGHRGTGGETQYF.

This clone was seen once. The J gene is TRBJ2-1, the V gene TRBV5-4, with TRBD2 as a possible D gene (5 bases). Germline V gene lookup returns CDR1 SGHNT and CDR2 YYREEE (reference sequence). V gave up 0 bases and J gave up 6 bases, with 7 bases separating them. There are 13 residues in the CDR3. Written as DNA, the CDR3 is TGTGCCAGCAGCTTGGGAGGGTCCAATGAGCAGTTCTTC. Its protein is CASSLGGSNEQFF.

This rearrangement joins TRBV29-1 to TRBJ1-5; D gene uncertain. This CDR3 comprises 12 residues. V lost 5 bases to trimming and J lost 4 bases, with 9 bases between them. Germline CDR1 and CDR2: SQVTM and ANQGSEA. The CDR3 reads CSVTQENQPQHF. In nucleotides, the CDR3 is TGCAGCGTTACTCAGGAAAATCAGCCCCAGCATTTT.

This clone was seen just once. The chain employs TRBV5-1 and TRBJ2-1, with a possible D match to TRBD1 (6 bases). Trimming cost V 4 bases and J 3 bases, with 11 bases left between them. The CDR3 consists of 14 residues. The V gene's germline CDR1 is SGHRS and CDR2 YFSETQ. The CDR3 DNA reads TGCGCCAGCAGCACCGGACAGAACTACAATGAGCAGTTCTTC. This gives the protein CASSTGQNYNEQFF.

This clone was found a few times. The gene calls are TRBV4-1 and TRBJ1-2; D might be TRBD1 (5 bases). The CDR3 spans 15 residues. Between the trimmed V and J ends, which lost 4 bases and 7 bases, there was a span of 19 bases. The germline V gene encodes CDR1 MGHRA and CDR2 YSYEKL. The DNA of the CDR3 is TGCGCCAGCAGCCTTCGGGGGGGGTTCCGGGGTGGCTACACCTTC. Translating gives CASSLRGGFRGGYTF.

The chain links TRBV7-9 to TRBJ2-2; a weak D match, TRBD2 (6 bases). V was cut by 1 base and J by 5 bases, with 14 bases left in between. CDR3 size: 16 residues. The germline V gene has CDR1 SEHNR and CDR2 FQNEAQ (reference sequence). The CDR3 coding sequence is TGTGCCAGCAGCTTAGATGAGACTAGGAGGACCGGGGAGCTGTTTTTT. This codes for CASSLDETRRTGELFF.

The chain has TRBV28 and TRBJ2-2; D remains ambiguous. The CDR3 length is 14 residues. CDR1 is MDHEN and CDR2 is SYDVKM in the germline V gene. Trimming removed 2 bases at V and 0 bases at J, with 4 bases between. As DNA, the CDR3 is TGTGCCAGCAGTTTAAGAGCGAACACCGGGGAGCTGTTTTTT. Its protein product is CASSLRANTGELFF.